Listed below are T cell receptor beta chains from one sample, sequenced in a study of beta chain features in type 1 diabetes. Sequenced by immunoSEQ multiplex PCR; TCRdb stores in-frame clones only, minus some. The sample carries 450,000 to 600,000 clones, 30% recorded once. Specimen: naive CD4+ T cells from blood. All receptors come from a man between 18 and 35 years old in good health. CDR3s include the opening cysteine and the closing phenylalanine or tryptophan. A D gene is named only where the DNA matches it firmly. Clone size is stated in some rows and not others, as once, few, many or a class when expanded.

>TRBV25-1|TRBD1|TRBJ2-1|.
CASSARDRGLNEQFF
TGTGCCAGCAGTGCCCGGGACAGGGGTTTGAATGAGCAGTTCTTC
>TRBV29-1|TRBD1|TRBJ1-1|few
CSVYQGERSEAFF
TGCAGCGTTTATCAGGGGGAAAGGTCTGAAGCTTTCTTT
>TRBV4-1|TRBD2|TRBJ2-1|.
CASSQDRTGGLSYNEQFF
TGCGCCAGCAGCCAAGATAGGACGGGAGGCCTCTCCTACAATGAGCAGTTCTTC
>TRBV9|.|TRBJ2-5|.
CASSVLGVGETQYF
TGTGCCAGCAGCGTTCTGGGAGTGGGGGAGACCCAGTACTTC
>TRBV19|.|TRBJ2-1|few
CASSGMHNEQFF
TGTGCCAGTAGTGGGATGCACAATGAGCAGTTCTTC
>TRBV7-2|.|TRBJ2-3|.
CASSLQLLVDTQYF
TGTGCCAGCAGCCTCCAGTTACTCGTAGATACGCAGTATTTT
>TRBV30|.|TRBJ2-2|.
CAWATATGELFF
TGTGCCTGGGCTACCGCCACCGGGGAGCTGTTTTTT
>TRBV19|TRBD1|TRBJ1-2|few
CASNPTGTYYGYTF
TGTGCCAGTAACCCGACAGGGACCTACTATGGCTACACCTTC
>TRBV9|.|TRBJ1-2|.
CASSPTGDTRDGYTF
TGTGCCAGCAGCCCCACCGGAGACACCAGAGATGGCTACACCTTC
>TRBV9|TRBD2|TRBJ2-7|.
CASSLEGASGSEQYF
TGTGCCAGCAGCCTAGAGGGGGCTAGCGGGAGTGAGCAGTACTTC
>TRBV5-4|.|TRBJ1-5|.
CASSLGNQPQHF
TGTGCCAGCAGCTTGGGGAATCAGCCCCAGCATTTT
>TRBV6-6|.|TRBJ1-1|.
CASRPRASTEAFF
TGTGCCAGCAGGCCCAGGGCGAGCACTGAAGCTTTCTTT
>TRBV5-1|.|TRBJ2-7|.
CASRHETDYEQYF
TGCGCCAGCAGGCACGAGACGGACTACGAGCAGTACTTC
>TRBV29-1|.|TRBJ2-7|.
CSVEVGTLGEQYF
TGCAGCGTTGAAGTTGGGACCTTGGGGGAGCAGTACTTC
>TRBV9|.|TRBJ2-3|.
CASSVGGFDADTQYF
TGTGCCAGCAGCGTTGGCGGGTTCGACGCAGATACGCAGTATTTT
>TRBV30|.|TRBJ1-1|.
CAWTQGRSRTEAFF
TGTGCCTGGACGCAGGGGAGGAGTCGGACTGAAGCTTTCTTT
>TRBV6-5|TRBD2|TRBJ2-3|few
CASGKRELISQYF
TGTGCCAGCGGAAAGCGGGAGCTGATCTCGCAGTATTTT
>TRBV30|.|TRBJ2-6|few
CAWNQGYSGANVLTF
TGTGCCTGGAACCAGGGGTACTCTGGGGCCAACGTCCTGACTTTC
>TRBV5-4|TRBD1|TRBJ2-7|.
CASSRKRDRGPTGSYEQYF
TGTGCCAGCAGCAGGAAACGGGACAGGGGTCCGACGGGATCCTACGAGCAGTACTTC
>TRBV15|TRBD2|TRBJ2-7|few
CATSRDGREGEQYF
TGTGCCACCAGCAGAGACGGCAGGGAGGGCGAGCAGTACTTC
>TRBV25-1|TRBD1|TRBJ1-1|few
CASSAPGTGNTEAFF
TGTGCCAGCAGTGCCCCGGGGACAGGGAACACTGAAGCTTTCTTT
>TRBV30|.|TRBJ2-2|few
CAWSVRANTGELFF
TGTGCCTGGAGTGTTAGGGCGAACACCGGGGAGCTGTTTTTT
>TRBV7-8|TRBD2|TRBJ2-3|.
CASSSGLAGMGTQYF
TGTGCCAGCAGCTCGGGACTAGCGGGAATGGGGACGCAGTATTTT
>TRBV30|.|TRBJ2-1|few
CAWSVPVNEQFF
TGTGCCTGGAGTGTACCCGTCAATGAGCAGTTCTTC
>TRBV29-1|TRBD1|TRBJ2-3|.
CSVITGGRDTQYF
TGCAGCGTCATCACAGGGGGCCGCGATACGCAGTATTTT
>TRBV5-6|.|TRBJ2-3|.
CASSEISWRSTQADTQYF
TGTGCCAGCAGCGAAATTAGCTGGAGGTCCACACAGGCGGATACGCAGTATTTT
>TRBV7-9|TRBD2|TRBJ2-1|.
CASSLQLAGDNEQFF
TGTGCCAGCAGCTTACAACTAGCGGGAGACAATGAGCAGTTCTTC
>TRBV14|TRBD1|TRBJ1-2|.
CASSRQGTGRQDGYTF
TGTGCCAGCAGCCGACAGGGGACAGGGAGGCAGGATGGCTACACCTTC
>TRBV29-1|.|TRBJ2-3|few
CSVEGPQGGDTQYF
TGCAGCGTTGAAGGCCCCCAGGGCGGAGATACGCAGTATTTT
>TRBV4-2|.|TRBJ2-1|.
CASSPPTANRGNEQFF
TGTGCCAGCAGCCCCCCGACGGCTAACAGAGGGAATGAGCAGTTCTTC
>TRBV10-3|.|TRBJ1-1|few
CAISEYPEAEAFF
TGTGCCATCAGTGAGTACCCCGAGGCTGAAGCTTTCTTT
>TRBV15|TRBD2|TRBJ2-1|once
CATSRGGSSYNEQFF
TGTGCCACCAGCAGGGGCGGGAGCTCCTACAATGAGCAGTTCTTC
>TRBV5-6|TRBD2|TRBJ2-1|.
CASRTLAGVSYNEQFF
TGTGCCAGCAGAACCCTAGCGGGAGTCTCCTACAATGAGCAGTTCTTC
>TRBV30|.|TRBJ2-5|few
CAWNPWARKETQYF
TGTGCCTGGAATCCATGGGCCCGTAAAGAGACCCAGTACTTC
>TRBV5-4|.|TRBJ2-5|.
CASSLGQLYQETQYF
TGTGCCAGCAGCTTGGGCCAGCTGTACCAAGAGACCCAGTACTTC
>TRBV27|.|TRBJ2-5|.
CASSTGETQYF
TGTGCCAGCAGTACCGGAGAGACCCAGTACTTC
>TRBV5-4|.|TRBJ2-4|.
CASSEELAKNIQYF
TGTGCCAGCAGCGAGGAGTTAGCCAAAAACATTCAGTACTTC
>TRBV5-4|.|TRBJ2-7|.
CASSKIGSHSYEQYF
TGTGCCAGCAGTAAAATTGGCAGCCATTCCTACGAGCAGTACTTC
>TRBV9|.|TRBJ2-1|.
CASSPRDWDYNEQFF
TGTGCCAGCAGCCCGCGGGACTGGGACTACAATGAGCAGTTCTTC
>TRBV28|TRBD1|TRBJ2-7|.
CASSYGTVSYEQYF
TGTGCCAGCAGTTACGGGACAGTCTCCTACGAGCAGTACTTC
>TRBV5-1|.|TRBJ2-7|few
CASSPRERATYEQYF
TGCGCCAGCAGCCCTAGGGAGCGGGCCACCTACGAGCAGTACTTC
>TRBV4-3|.|TRBJ2-1|few
CASSQDLLPYNEQFF
TGCGCCAGCAGCCAAGATTTGTTACCATACAATGAGCAGTTCTTC
>TRBV9|TRBD2|TRBJ2-1|.
CASSRTSGSGNEQFF
TGTGCCAGCAGTAGAACTAGCGGGTCTGGGAATGAGCAGTTCTTC
>TRBV7-6|TRBD2|TRBJ2-3|.
CASRPLSGSHSTDTQYF
TGTGCCAGCAGGCCCCTCAGCGGGAGCCATAGCACAGATACGCAGTATTTT
>TRBV27|TRBD1|TRBJ1-2|.
CASSLEGAGYGYTF
TGTGCCAGCAGTTTAGAGGGGGCTGGTTATGGCTACACCTTC
>TRBV7-9|.|TRBJ2-5|few
CASSSGWSGETQYF
TGTGCCAGCAGCTCCGGCTGGTCGGGAGAGACCCAGTACTTC
>TRBV30|TRBD2|TRBJ2-1|.
CAWSPQRLAGGPLNEQFF
TGTGCCTGGAGTCCACAAAGACTAGCGGGAGGACCACTCAATGAGCAGTTCTTC
>TRBV7-2|.|TRBJ2-7|few
CASSLAVYEQYF
TGTGCCAGCAGCTTAGCGGTCTACGAGCAGTACTTC
>TRBV30|TRBD1|TRBJ2-5|.
CAWNRDRGLGETQYF
TGTGCCTGGAACCGGGACAGGGGGCTTGGGGAGACCCAGTACTTC
>TRBV7-2|.|TRBJ2-3|.
CASSLQEGRTDTQYF
TGTGCCAGCAGCTTACAGGAAGGGCGCACAGATACGCAGTATTTT
>TRBV15|.|TRBJ2-7|.
CATSRSRGQGNEQYF
TGTGCCACCAGCAGATCACGAGGGCAGGGCAACGAGCAGTACTTC
>TRBV9|.|TRBJ2-3|.
CASTEGHSYTDTQYF
TGTGCCAGCACCGAGGGGCACTCATACACAGATACGCAGTATTTT
>TRBV10-3|TRBD2|TRBJ2-1|.
CAIRGTSGIYNEQFF
TGTGCCATAAGAGGGACTAGCGGGATCTACAATGAGCAGTTCTTC
>TRBV29-1|.|TRBJ2-3|few
CSGWDPSTDTQYF
TGCAGCGGATGGGATCCCAGCACAGATACGCAGTATTTT